A selection of T cell receptor beta chains follows, all from one sample in a study of T cell changes during pregnancy in multiple sclerosis. Using immunoSEQ multiplex PCR, the repertoire was profiled, and TCRdb retains in-frame clones only, with some absent. The sample includes some 60,000 clones, roughly 93% of them seen just once. Sequencing was performed on peripheral blood, taken in the second trimester of pregnancy. These receptor sequences come from a female donor with multiple sclerosis, enrolled in a pregnancy study. Each CDR3 is given with its conserved first and last residue. D genes are given only for firm matches. Only part of the rows carry a size: once, few, many, or a class if the clone is expanded.

v_gene	abundance	j_gene	d_gene	CDR3nt	CDR3aa
TRBV9	.	TRBJ2-7	.	TGTGCCAGCAGCGTAGGAGGCCGCTCCTACGAGCAGTACTTC	CASSVGGRSYEQYF
TRBV10-3	.	TRBJ1-2	.	TGCGCGTCGTTTGGACAGTTGGGCTATGGCTACACCTTC	CASFGQLGYGYTF
TRBV16	once	TRBJ2-7	TRBD1	TGTGCCAGCAGCCAATGGACAGGGATCTCCTACGAGCAGTACTTC	CASSQWTGISYEQYF
TRBV6-5	few	TRBJ1-6	.	TGTGCCAGCAGTAATACAGGGAGTGGTTGGTCACCCCTCCACTTT	CASSNTGSGWSPLHF
TRBV7-3	.	TRBJ2-3	.	TGTGCCAGCAGCCCGTTAGGGATGAGGGCAGATACGCAGTATTTT	CASSPLGMRADTQYF
TRBV5-4	.	TRBJ1-1	.	TGTGCCAGCAGCTTGGGGGGCCGGAACACTGAAGCTTTCTTT	CASSLGGRNTEAFF
TRBV7-8	.	TRBJ2-7	TRBD1	TGTGCCAGCAGCTTCTTGCCAGGGGGAAGCTACGAGCAGTACTTC	CASSFLPGGSYEQYF
TRBV13	.	TRBJ1-1	TRBD1	TGTGCCAGCAGTTATACAGGGGGCACTGAAGCTTTCTTT	CASSYTGGTEAFF
TRBV7-3	.	TRBJ1-5	.	TGTGCCAGCAGCTTGGGAGTGGATCAGCCCCAGCATTTT	CASSLGVDQPQHF
TRBV27	.	TRBJ2-3	.	TGTGCAGGGGCCCGGGGGGCCAGCGATACGCAGTATTTT	CAGARGASDTQYF
TRBV7-9	.	TRBJ2-3	.	TGTGCCAGCCTCTGGGGACAAAGCACAGATACGCAGTATTTT	CASLWGQSTDTQYF
TRBV11-1	.	TRBJ2-3	TRBD2	TGTGCCAGCAGCTCCATAGCGGGGGGTACAGATACGCAGTATTTT	CASSSIAGGTDTQYF
TRBV6-5	.	TRBJ2-6	.	TGTGCCAGCAGCTCGAGGCGCTCTGGGGCCAACGTCCTGACTTTC	CASSSRRSGANVLTF
TRBV18	few	TRBJ2-2	.	TGTGCCAGCTCACCCTCGGCCGGGGAGCTGTTTTTT	CASSPSAGELFF
TRBV7-6	.	TRBJ2-1	TRBD2	TGTGCCAGCAGCTTAGGAGTGGCTCTAGCGGGGGGGCCGAATGAGCAGTTCTTC	CASSLGVALAGGPNEQFF
TRBV11-2	.	TRBJ2-7	.	TGTGCCAGCAGCTTATATAGGAGGAACGCTCACGAGCAGTACTTC	CASSLYRRNAHEQYF
TRBV20-1	.	TRBJ1-1	TRBD1	TGCAGTGGGACAGGGGGCACTGAAGCTTTCTTT	CSGTGGTEAFF
TRBV6-4	many	TRBJ2-3	TRBD2	TGTGCCAGCAGTGACACTAGCGGGGGGGCAGATACGCAGTATTTT	CASSDTSGGADTQYF
TRBV7-8	.	TRBJ1-6	.	TGTGCCAGCAGCTTAGAACTCACAGGTGGACCCCTCCACTTT	CASSLELTGGPLHF
TRBV5-1	.	TRBJ1-2	TRBD1	TGCGCCAGCAGCTCCTCTATACAGGGGGCGGTTGGCTATGGCTACACCTTC	CASSSSIQGAVGYGYTF
TRBV5-6	.	TRBJ2-1	.	TGTGCCAGCAGCTTGGGGACTACTCCGTACAATGAGCAGTTCTTC	CASSLGTTPYNEQFF
TRBV2	.	TRBJ1-2	.	TGTGCCAGCAGTGAACTTTCTGGGGGGTATGGCTACACCTTC	CASSELSGGYGYTF
TRBV5-6	.	TRBJ2-4	.	TGTGCCAGCAGCTTCTCCGGGGTCAAAAACATTCAGTACTTC	CASSFSGVKNIQYF
TRBV18	.	TRBJ2-2	TRBD1	TGTGCCAGCTCACCACCGGGTGGCGGGACAGGGGTCACCGGGGAGCTGTTTTTT	CASSPPGGGTGVTGELFF
TRBV5-4	.	TRBJ2-3	TRBD2	TGTGCCAGCAGCTTGCGGCTAGCGGGGACAGATACGCAGTATTTT	CASSLRLAGTDTQYF
TRBV2	.	TRBJ1-3	.	TGTGCCAGCAGAGTAGAGCAGGGGTACGGAAACACCATATATTTT	CASRVEQGYGNTIYF
TRBV7-6	.	TRBJ2-2	TRBD1	TGTGCCAGCAGCTTAGAAAGGTCACAGGGGGCGACCGGGGAGCTGTTTTTT	CASSLERSQGATGELFF
TRBV18	.	TRBJ2-3	TRBD2	TGTGCCAGCTCACCGCTAGCGGGGGGGCCCCCGGGGCAGTATTTT	CASSPLAGGPPGQYF
TRBV6-6	.	TRBJ1-4	TRBD1	TGTGCCAGCAGTAATCCGGGACAGGGGCGGGAAAAACTGTTTTTT	CASSNPGQGREKLFF
TRBV11-2	.	TRBJ2-7	.	TGTGCCAGCAGCCCTAGTCAGCCCTCCTACGAGCAGTACTTC	CASSPSQPSYEQYF
TRBV30	.	TRBJ2-7	.	TGTGCCTGGAGTGCCGTACATAGGGGCGGCTACGAGCAGTACTTC	CAWSAVHRGGYEQYF
TRBV5-5	.	TRBJ1-6	.	TGTGCCAGCAGCTTCCAGGGTAATTCACCCCTCCACTTT	CASSFQGNSPLHF
TRBV5-1	.	TRBJ1-1	.	TGCGCCAGCACTTTGACAGGCATGAACACTGAAGCTTTCTTT	CASTLTGMNTEAFF
TRBV18	.	TRBJ1-4	TRBD1	TGTGCCAGCTCACCCCGGACAGGGACAACTGCAACTAATGAAAAACTGTTTTTT	CASSPRTGTTATNEKLFF
TRBV6-1	.	TRBJ1-1	.	TGTGCCAGCAGTGAAGCTCAGGGGAGTGAAGCTTTCTTT	CASSEAQGSEAFF
TRBV5-1	.	TRBJ1-1	TRBD1	TGCGCCAGCAGCATAACAGGGGACCCTGAAGCTTTCTTT	CASSITGDPEAFF
TRBV5-1	.	TRBJ1-1	.	TGCGCCAGCAGCTTGTTTGCCGGCCACCCCCGGGAGAACACTGAAGCTTTCTTT	CASSLFAGHPRENTEAFF
TRBV15	.	TRBJ2-1	.	TGTGCCGCCGCCGAGGGATACAATGAGCAGTTCTTC	CAAAEGYNEQFF
TRBV19	.	TRBJ2-2	.	TGTGCCAGTAGTATAGAGGGGGCCGGCGGGGAGCTGTTTTTT	CASSIEGAGGELFF
TRBV29-1	.	TRBJ2-1	TRBD2	TGCAGCGTTGGAGTGCCCCGGGGGGGGAATGAGCAGTTCTTC	CSVGVPRGGNEQFF
TRBV5-6	.	TRBJ2-5	TRBD2	TGTGCCAGCAGCTTGGTGGACGGGAGGGAGACCCAGTACTTC	CASSLVDGRETQYF
TRBV9	.	TRBJ2-2	TRBD2	TGTGCCAGCAGCGTAGGGGGGGGCACCGGGGAGCTGTTTTTT	CASSVGGGTGELFF
TRBV28	.	TRBJ2-7	TRBD1	TGTGCCAGCAGTCATCCAGGGGGAATGGACTTC	CASSHPGGMDF
TRBV4-1	.	TRBJ2-2	TRBD1	TGCGCCAGCAGCCAAGACCGACCCGGGACAGGGGGTTTGGTTGCCACCGGGGAGCTGTTTTTT	CASSQDRPGTGGLVATGELFF
TRBV7-6	.	TRBJ2-1	.	TGTGCCAGCAGCATTAGCGAGAGCTCCTACAATGAGCAGTTCTTC	CASSISESSYNEQFF
TRBV28	.	TRBJ2-2	TRBD2	TGTGCCAGCAGCCTCCCAAGCGGGGGAACCGGGGAGCTGTTTTTT	CASSLPSGGTGELFF
TRBV20-1	.	TRBJ1-1	.	TGCAGTGCTAGGTCCAGCACTGAAGCTTTCTTT	CSARSSTEAFF
TRBV30	.	TRBJ1-1	.	TGTGCCTGGAGGCGGCAAGACACTGAAGCTTTCTTT	CAWRRQDTEAFF